Each of the 22 T cell receptor beta chains below was sequenced from the same sample in a study of blood T cell repertoires in COVID-19. The method was immunoSEQ multiplex PCR; TCRdb's version includes in-frame clones alone and lacks a portion of them. The repertoire holds 130,000 or so clones, with about 80% as singletons. The sequenced material came from peripheral blood. These receptors were obtained from a woman aged 55-70 years with acute or convalescent COVID-19.

This clone appeared many times. The chain joins TRBV6-5 to TRBJ1-1; unclear D gene. The V gene's germline CDR1 is MNHEY and CDR2 SVGAGI. The germline V and J ends were trimmed by 2 bases and 3 bases, with 13 bases remaining between them. The CDR3 runs to 15 residues. This CDR3 reads CASSYGNMRDTEAFF. The CDR3 nucleotides are TGTGCCAGCAGTTACGGAAACATGAGGGACACTGAAGCTTTCTTT.

The V and J genes are TRBV28 and TRBJ2-7; D is perhaps TRBD2 (7 bases). This CDR3 spans 14 amino acids. Trimming took off 4 bases at V and 2 bases at J, with 12 bases between the two ends. CDR1 is MDHEN, CDR2 SYDVKM, per germline. The DNA of the CDR3 is TGTGCCAGCAGTTGGGGGGGGGCCCCCTACGAGCAGTACGTC. Translation gives CASSWGGAPYEQYV.

V gene TRBV6-1 combines with J gene TRBJ1-3; D is ambiguous. The ends were cut back, 6 bases at V and 0 bases at J, with 18 bases in the middle. Germline V gives CDR1 MNHNS, CDR2 SASEGT. The CDR3 consists of 17 residues. CDR3 in DNA: TGTGCCAGCAGCGAACCCTCGTTCGGTAGCTCTGGAAACACCATATATTTT. Its translation is CASSEPSFGSSGNTIYF.

V is TRBV5-6 and J is TRBJ1-5, with D perhaps TRBD1 (5 bases). V lost 2 bases, J lost 5 bases, and 8 bases lay in between. This CDR3 contains 13 residues. In germline, CDR1 is SGHDT, CDR2 YYEEEE. The CDR3 DNA reads as TGTGCCAGCAGCTTTGGGGGGGATCAGCCCCAGCATTTT. Translation gives CASSFGGDQPQHF. The whole variable domain, remainder taken from reference TRBV5-6 and TRBJ1-5, is DAGVTQSPTHLIKTRGQQVTLRCSPKSGHDTVSWYQQALGQGPQFIFQYYEEEERQRGNFPDRFSGHQFPNYSSELNVNALLLGDSALYLCASSFGGDQPQHFGDGTRLSIL.

The rearrangement links TRBV27 to TRBJ2-7, with 10 bases aligning to TRBD1. Germline V gene lookup returns CDR1 MNHEY and CDR2 SMNVEV (reference sequence). V trimming: 4 bases; J trimming: 3 bases; junction bases outside the gene matches: 15. This CDR3 spans 18 amino acids. The CDR3, as DNA: TGTGCCAGCAGTTACGCCGGGACAGGGGACCTATCTTTCTACGAGCAGTACTTC. Translation: CASSYAGTGDLSFYEQYF.

This rearrangement joins TRBV30 to TRBJ1-1, with no clear D. V lost 4 bases to trimming and J lost 0 bases, with 12 bases between them. CDR1 and CDR2 from the germline V gene are GTSNPN and SVGIG (reference sequence). The CDR3 loop spans 14 amino acids. The CDR3 sequence: CAWKSLRMNTEAFF. CDR3 nucleotides: TGTGCCTGGAAGTCCCTTAGAATGAACACTGAAGCTTTCTTT.

J is TRBJ1-3 and V is TRBV10-3; D ambiguous. The CDR3 has 15 amino acids. V lost 2 bases to trimming and J lost 4 bases, with 12 bases between them. Per the germline V gene, CDR1 is ENHRY and CDR2 is SYGVKD. The CDR3 loop is CAISEGDLGGNTIYF. The CDR3 region has the DNA TGTGCCATCAGTGAGGGTGATCTCGGGGGAAACACCATATATTTT.

As concerns this clone: Different DNA sequences within this sample yield the same CDR3. J is TRBJ1-5 and V is TRBV5-1; tentative D call: TRBD1 (5 bases). The germline V and J ends were trimmed by 4 bases and 6 bases, with 14 bases remaining between them. Germline CDR1 is SGHRS and CDR2 is YFSETQ. This CDR3 region has 14 residues. The CDR3 DNA reads as TGCGCCAGCAGCAATGGGCAGGGAGGTCAGCCCCAGCATTTT. The encoded protein is CASSNGQGGQPQHF.

CDR3 coding DNA: TGTGCCAGCAGTTTTAGGGGGACTGAAGCTTTCTTT. Translated, it gives CASSFRGTEAFF. The chain uses TRBV27 and TRBJ1-1, with D tentatively TRBD1 (6 bases). The V and J ends lost 3 bases and 5 bases respectively, with 7 bases between them. The CDR3 consists of 12 residues. Germline lookup yields CDR1 MNHEY and CDR2 SMNVEV (reference sequence).

The V call is TRBV12-5, the J call TRBJ1-2; 8 bases are a match to TRBD1. Trimming at V came to 0 bases and at J to 1 base, leaving 1 base not matched to a gene. This CDR3 contains 15 residues. CDR1 LGHNT and CDR2 FRNRAP come from the germline V gene. CDR3 coding DNA: TGTGCTAGTGGTTTGGTCAGGGGGCGTAACTATGGCTACACCTTC. It translates to CASGLVRGRNYGYTF.

The chain uses TRBV27 and TRBJ1-2; the D is unclear. V dropped 0 bases and J dropped 1 base, with 9 bases sitting between them. Looked up from germline, CDR1 is MNHEY and CDR2 is SMNVEV (reference sequence). This CDR3 comprises 15 residues. CDR3 coding DNA: TGTGCCAGCAGTTTATCCTGGCCGCTTAACTATGGCTACACCTTC. Protein: CASSLSWPLNYGYTF.

This clone showed up just a few times. The chain is built from TRBV5-4 and TRBJ1-2; D gene uncertain. Germline CDR1 reads SGHNT; CDR2 reads YYREEE (reference sequence). The V gene lost 0 bases and the J gene lost 0 bases, with 12 bases spanning the gap. The CDR3 extends over 16 amino acids. This CDR3 reads CASSLAAALANYGYTF. CDR3 bases: TGTGCCAGCAGCTTGGCCGCTGCTTTAGCTAACTATGGCTACACCTTC.

In this sample, this clone turned up a few times. The J gene is TRBJ1-5, the V gene TRBV5-8; D is perhaps TRBD1 (5 bases). Germline assignment: CDR1 SGHTS and CDR2 YDEGEE. This CDR3 region has 13 residues. Between the trimmed V and J ends, which lost 3 bases and 4 bases, there was a span of 8 bases. This CDR3 reads CASSSDSNQPQHF. Written as DNA, the CDR3 is TGTGCCAGCAGCTCCGACAGTAATCAGCCCCAGCATTTT.

V usage is TRBV14 and J usage is TRBJ1-1; D uncertain. The CDR3 has 14 amino acids. Germline CDR1 reads SGHDN; CDR2 reads FVKESK. V lost 4 bases and J 4 bases, leaving 13 bases between the germline ends. The CDR3 sequence: CASSRGLLGTEAFF. In DNA form, the CDR3 reads TGTGCCAGCAGCCGAGGACTACTCGGCACTGAAGCTTTCTTT.

The chain has TRBV5-1 and TRBJ1-5, with 8 nucleotides matching TRBD1. The CDR3 is 14 residues long. The J segment lost 5 bases and the V segment lost 3 bases, leaving 4 bases of the junction unmatched. CDR1 is SGHRS, CDR2 YFSETQ, per germline. The CDR3 spells CASSSGQGDQPQHF. As DNA, the CDR3 is TGCGCCAGCAGCTCCGGACAGGGCGATCAGCCCCAGCATTTT.

The rearrangement joins TRBV19 to TRBJ2-2; tentatively, D is TRBD1 (5 bases). This CDR3 is built from 14 residues. Looked up from germline, CDR1 is LNHDA and CDR2 is SQIVND (reference sequence). Trimming removed 4 bases from V and 6 bases from J, with 12 bases in between. The CDR3 protein is CASSKGRVAGELFF. The CDR3, as DNA: TGTGCCAGTAGTAAGGGCAGGGTCGCCGGGGAGCTGTTTTTT.

This clone was seen more than once but under ten times. J is TRBJ2-7 and V is TRBV28, with 7 bases aligning to TRBD2. The J segment lost 1 base and the V segment lost 5 bases, leaving 11 bases of the junction unmatched. Germline V gene lookup returns CDR1 MDHEN and CDR2 SYDVKM. This CDR3 is built from 16 residues. The CDR3 DNA reads as TGTGCCAGCAGTCCTGCCGTATCGGGGGGTTCCTACGAGCAGTACTTC. Its protein product is CASSPAVSGGSYEQYF.

This chain links TRBV7-6 with TRBJ1-2; the match to TRBD1 covers 10 bases. Germline V gives CDR1 SGHVS, CDR2 FNYEAQ. CDR3 size: 15 residues. V was pared by 3 bases and J by 3 bases, with 4 bases of the junction left unmatched. CDR3 region: CASSLGQGRDYGYTF. CDR3 nucleotides: TGTGCCAGCAGCTTGGGACAGGGGAGGGACTATGGCTACACCTTC. Full variable domain (rest looked up from reference TRBV7-6 and TRBJ1-2): GAGVSQSPRYKVTKRGQDVALRCDPISGHVSLYWYRQALGQGPEFLTYFNYEAQQDKSGLPNDRFSAERPEGSISTLTIQRTEQRDSAMYRCASSLGQGRDYGYTFGSGTRLTVV.

CDR3 sequence: CASMALGNTIYF. The CDR3 DNA sequence: TGTGCCAGTATGGCCCTCGGGAACACCATATATTTT. V is TRBV19 and J is TRBJ1-3, with D unclear. This CDR3 is built from 12 residues. The V gene's germline CDR1 is LNHDA and CDR2 SQIVND (reference sequence). The V end lost 7 bases, the J end lost 7 bases, and 11 bases lay between the germline ends.

CDR3 region: CASSLTGQTDTQYF. DNA for the CDR3: TGCGCCAGCAGCTTGACAGGGCAGACAGATACGCAGTATTTT. This sequence joins TRBV5-1 and TRBJ2-3; maybe TRBD1 (6 bases). Trimming left V 1 base short and J 3 bases short, with 9 bases between. This CDR3 has 14 amino acids. Germline CDR1 is SGHRS and CDR2 is YFSETQ.

V usage is TRBV28 and J usage is TRBJ1-1; a possible D gene is TRBD1 (5 bases). CDR3 length: 13 amino acids. V shed 6 bases and J shed 2 bases, with 10 bases lying between them. From germline, CDR1 is MDHEN and CDR2 SYDVKM. CDR3 in amino acids: CASRPTANTEAFF. The CDR3 DNA reads TGTGCCAGCAGGCCGACAGCTAACACTGAAGCTTTCTTT. Together with reference TRBV28 and TRBJ1-1, the CDR3 gives the full variable domain: DVKVTQSSRYLVKRTGEKVFLECVQDMDHENMFWYRQDPGLGLRLIYFSYDVKMKEKGDIPEGYSVSREKKERFSLILESASTNQTSMYLCASRPTANTEAFFGQGTRLTVV.

A few counts support this clone. This chain links TRBV5-1 with TRBJ1-1; possible D gene TRBD1, 6 bases. This CDR3 has 14 residues. In germline, CDR1 is SGHRS, CDR2 YFSETQ. Trimming left V 2 bases short and J 4 bases short, with 12 bases between. The DNA of the CDR3 is TGCGCCAGCAGCTTTTCGAGGGGGAGCACTGAAGCTTTCTTT. This sequence encodes CASSFSRGSTEAFF.